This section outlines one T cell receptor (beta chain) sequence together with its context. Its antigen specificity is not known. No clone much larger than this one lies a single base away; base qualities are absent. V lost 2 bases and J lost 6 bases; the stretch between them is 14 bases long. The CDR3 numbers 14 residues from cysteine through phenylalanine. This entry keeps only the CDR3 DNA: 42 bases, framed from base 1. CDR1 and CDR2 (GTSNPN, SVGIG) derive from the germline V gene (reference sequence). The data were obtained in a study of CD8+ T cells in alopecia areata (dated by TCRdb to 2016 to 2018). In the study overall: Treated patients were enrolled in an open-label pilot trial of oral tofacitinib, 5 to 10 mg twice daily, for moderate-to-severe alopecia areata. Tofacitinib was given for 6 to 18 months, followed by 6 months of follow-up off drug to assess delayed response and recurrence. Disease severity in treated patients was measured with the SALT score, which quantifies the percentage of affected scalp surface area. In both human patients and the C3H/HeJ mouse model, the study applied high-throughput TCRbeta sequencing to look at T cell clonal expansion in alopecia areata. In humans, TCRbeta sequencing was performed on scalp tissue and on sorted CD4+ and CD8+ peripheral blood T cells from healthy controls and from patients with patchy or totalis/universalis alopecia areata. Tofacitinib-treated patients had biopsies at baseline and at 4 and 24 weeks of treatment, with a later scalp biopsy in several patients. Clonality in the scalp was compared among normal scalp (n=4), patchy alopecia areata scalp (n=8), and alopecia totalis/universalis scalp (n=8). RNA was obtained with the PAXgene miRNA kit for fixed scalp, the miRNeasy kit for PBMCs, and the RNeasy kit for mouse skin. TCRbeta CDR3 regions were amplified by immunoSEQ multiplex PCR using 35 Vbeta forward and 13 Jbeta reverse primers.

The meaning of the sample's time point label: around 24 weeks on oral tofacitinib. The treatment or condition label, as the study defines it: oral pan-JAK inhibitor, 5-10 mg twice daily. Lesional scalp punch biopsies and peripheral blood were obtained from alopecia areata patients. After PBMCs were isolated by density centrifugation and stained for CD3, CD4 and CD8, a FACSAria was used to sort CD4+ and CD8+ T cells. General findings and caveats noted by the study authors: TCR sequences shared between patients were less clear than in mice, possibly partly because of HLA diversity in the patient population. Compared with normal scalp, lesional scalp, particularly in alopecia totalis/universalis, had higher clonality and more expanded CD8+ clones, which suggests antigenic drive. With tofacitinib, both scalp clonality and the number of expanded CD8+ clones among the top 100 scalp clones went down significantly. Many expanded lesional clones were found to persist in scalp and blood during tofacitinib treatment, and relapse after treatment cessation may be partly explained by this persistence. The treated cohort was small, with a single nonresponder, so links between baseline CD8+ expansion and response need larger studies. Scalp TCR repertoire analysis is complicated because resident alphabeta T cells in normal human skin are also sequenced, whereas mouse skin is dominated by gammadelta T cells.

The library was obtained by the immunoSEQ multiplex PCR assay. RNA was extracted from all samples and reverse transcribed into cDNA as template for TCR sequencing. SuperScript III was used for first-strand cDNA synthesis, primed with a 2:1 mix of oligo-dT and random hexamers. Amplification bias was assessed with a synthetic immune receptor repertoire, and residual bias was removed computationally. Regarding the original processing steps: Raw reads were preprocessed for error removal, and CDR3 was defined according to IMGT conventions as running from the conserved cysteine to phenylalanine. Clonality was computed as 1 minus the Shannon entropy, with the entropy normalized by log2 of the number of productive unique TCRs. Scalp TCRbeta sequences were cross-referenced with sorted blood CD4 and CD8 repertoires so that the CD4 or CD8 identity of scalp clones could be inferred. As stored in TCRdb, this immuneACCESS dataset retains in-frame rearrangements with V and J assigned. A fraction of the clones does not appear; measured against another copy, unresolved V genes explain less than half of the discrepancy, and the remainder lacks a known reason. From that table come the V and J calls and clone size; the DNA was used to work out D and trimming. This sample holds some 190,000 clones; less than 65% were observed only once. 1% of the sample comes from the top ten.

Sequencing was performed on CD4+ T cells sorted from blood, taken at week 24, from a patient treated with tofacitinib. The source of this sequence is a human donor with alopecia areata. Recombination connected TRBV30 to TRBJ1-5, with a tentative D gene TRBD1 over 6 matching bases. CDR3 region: CAWSRKQGAQPQHF. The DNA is TGTGCCTGGAGTCGGAAACAGGGCGCTCAGCCCCAGCATTTT.